Below are 9 T cell receptor beta chains sequenced from a single sample in a study of cytomegalovirus exposure and HLA in healthy donors. PCR involved 60 Vbeta and 13 Jbeta primers. Here immunoSEQ multiplex PCR was the method, and the copy in TCRdb shows in-frame clones only, minus some. The profile shows about 150,000 clones, roughly 70% of them singletons. What was sequenced was PBMCs. Every receptor here comes from a man aged 25-40 years in good health and CMV-seropositive.

The chain recombines TRBV7-9 with TRBJ1-2, with a weak D call TRBD1 (5 bases). The CDR3 spans 15 residues. The V gene's germline CDR1 is SEHNR and CDR2 FQNEAQ (reference sequence). V lost 1 base and J lost 3, with 12 bases in between. The CDR3: CASSLGQGEHYGYTF. Written as DNA, the CDR3 is TGTGCCAGCAGCTTAGGGCAGGGCGAGCACTATGGCTACACCTTC.

V and J are TRBV4-2 and TRBJ2-7, with 7 bases fitting TRBD1. The CDR3 contains 15 residues. CDR1 LGHNA and CDR2 YNFKEQ come from the germline V gene. The ends lost 3 bases at V and 2 bases at J; junction bases unmatched: 7. CDR3 nucleotides: TGTGCCAGCAGCCACCCCGGGACAGCGGCCTACGAGCAGTACTTC. It encodes CASSHPGTAAYEQYF.

This chain links TRBV7-2 with TRBJ1-2, with 12 bases lining up with TRBD1. The CDR3 has 15 residues. With V trimmed by 5 bases and J by 4 bases, 5 bases remained unmatched. Per the germline V gene, CDR1 is SGHTA and CDR2 is FQGNSA. CDR3 protein: CASSLGQGATYGYTF. CDR3 nucleotides: TGTGCCAGCAGCCTGGGACAGGGGGCGACCTATGGCTACACCTTC.

The V gene is TRBV7-9, the J gene TRBJ2-1; no definite D call. Germline V gene data show CDR1 as SEHNR and CDR2 as FQNEAQ (reference sequence). This CDR3 is 13 amino acids long. The ends were cut back, 1 base at V and 6 bases at J, with 7 bases in the middle. This CDR3 reads CASSLDPSNEQFF. Here the CDR3 DNA reads TGTGCCAGCAGCTTAGATCCGTCCAATGAGCAGTTCTTC.

This clone has just a few counts. As DNA, the CDR3 is TGTGCCAGCAGTCGGAACACTGAAGCTTTCTTT. Residues: CASSRNTEAFF. This chain connects TRBV27 to TRBJ1-1, with D unresolved. CDR3 size: 11 residues. The germline CDR1 and CDR2 sequences are MNHEY and SMNVEV (reference sequence). The germline V and J ends were trimmed by 5 bases and 1 base, with 2 bases remaining between them.

This clone occurred a few times. The chain joins TRBV10-3 to TRBJ2-3, with TRBD2 matching 8 bases. The length of the CDR3 is 13 residues. Germline V lookup: CDR1 ENHRY, CDR2 SYGVKD. With V trimmed by 7 bases and J by 7 bases, 7 bases remained unmatched. CDR3 in DNA: TGTGCCATCAAAGGGACTAGTGATAATACGCAGTATTTT. It specifies CAIKGTSDNTQYF.

The chain is built from TRBV6-1 and TRBJ2-7, with 10 nucleotides matching TRBD2. The CDR3 has 13 residues. V trimming: 5 bases; J trimming: 7 bases; junction bases outside the gene matches: 5. From germline, CDR1 is MNHNS and CDR2 SASEGT. As DNA, the CDR3 is TGTGCCAGCAGTCTAGCGGGAGATCGTGAGCAGTACTTC. Its translation is CASSLAGDREQYF.

This clone was seen once. The rearrangement joins TRBV9 to TRBJ2-5; 7 bases match TRBD2. Germline CDR1 reads SGDLS; CDR2 reads YYNGEE. Trimming removed 0 bases from V and 1 base from J; junction bases left unmatched: 9. The CDR3 has 17 amino acids. This CDR3 reads CASSVAGLAASQETQYF. The CDR3 coding sequence is TGTGCCAGCAGCGTAGCTGGCCTAGCGGCATCCCAAGAGACCCAGTACTTC.

The chain has TRBV27 and TRBJ2-7; 9 bases align to TRBD1. The CDR3 spans 14 residues. Trimming removed 4 bases from V and 3 bases from J; junction bases left unmatched: 4. Looked up from germline, CDR1 is MNHEY and CDR2 is SMNVEV (reference sequence). DNA for the CDR3: TGTGCCAGCAGTTACGAGACAGGGGGCTACGAGCAGTACTTC. Its translation is CASSYETGGYEQYF.